The clone carrying this TCR beta chain occurred many times. The source of the sample is a study of patients and donors after allogeneic stem cell transplantation. TCRdb called the RT-PCR reads again in MiXCR, with one record for every CDR3 protein. This table holds 200,000 to 250,000 distinct CDR3 sequences, around 40% found once. The receptor was isolated from a human donor who was either an allogeneic HSCT recipient or a stem cell or donor lymphocyte infusion donor (not recorded which). It is not recorded whose cells these are; they may come from a transplant donor. Sequencing was performed on blood, either unsorted or a sorted T cell fraction (not recorded which).

CDR3 DNA sequence: TGTGCCAGCACCAAAAGGGACGGAGGATACACTGAAGCTTTCTTT. This translates into CASTKRDGGYTEAFF. The chain uses TRBV12-3 or TRBV12-4 and TRBJ1-1; D perhaps matches TRBD1 (5 bases). Trimming took off 7 bases at V and 3 bases at J, with 18 bases between the two ends. The CDR3 length is 15 residues.